The T cell receptor beta chain under discussion was sequenced for a study of cytomegalovirus exposure and HLA in healthy donors (dated by TCRdb to about 2017). Regarding the complete study: According to an earlier analysis of several hundred of the donors, about 179 million T cells yielded 117 million unique TCR beta sequences and about 300 Gb of sequence data. An early release that covered fewer than 750 HLA-typed donors contained around 300 gigabases of sequencing data and roughly 84 million unique TCR sequences. Of the 300 to 500 genotyped donors, 65% to 90% were placed in the genetic ancestry cluster associated with self-reported Caucasian donors. The study aimed to test whether signatures of past pathogen exposure could be identified by cataloging public T cell receptors. The study profiled the T cell repertoires of around 700 subjects by immunosequencing and related them to cytomegalovirus serostatus. Besides the first cohort of 666 subjects, a separate validation cohort made up of around 120 different subjects was used. High-throughput TCR immunosequencing, statistical association of individual TCRs with disease status, and machine learning were combined to predict cytomegalovirus infection status. A later analysis re-examined previously published TCR beta repertoires from roughly 650 donors and added high-resolution HLA genotyping to investigate patterns of TCR occurrence. The later analysis used no new phenotypic data to find candidate immune exposures, relying instead on TCR beta sequences and their occurrence across donors. To decide whether each TCR beta V gene segment behaved as functional or pseudogenic, an earlier analysis of some 570 of the donors relied on high-throughput TCR beta sequencing. Donor age, sex, ethnicity and CMV serostatus were compiled alongside the repertoire data. Genome-wide SNP genotypes for about 65% of the roughly 700 donors were used in a later genetic analysis, which treated that subset as a discovery cohort. Every repertoire in the discovery cohort had been generated on one and the same sequencing platform. HLA typing included class I and class II loci at four-digit resolution. Typing coverage varied by locus: about 620-630 donors for A, B, C, DRB1 and DQB1; about 520 for DQA1; nearly 610 for DPA1; under 490 for DPB1. Four to six DR-DQ haplotypes were handled as single units for association and clustering, since linkage in the cohort was strong. Among about 400 genotyped donors of the cohort, an average of approximately 240,000 unique TCR beta nucleotide sequences was sequenced per donor, of which roughly 17% were non-productive. The paper as a whole reports these results and caveats: The authors suggested that the approach could potentially be generalized to other disease states and immunological phenotypes. Because the 87-base-pair reads could not distinguish some IMGT-functional V segments, including TRBV6-2 and TRBV6-3, those segments were excluded. Presence/absence analyses assumed roughly uniform sequencing depth across donors, an assumption that may not hold. An earlier analysis of some 560 of the donors showed that most TCR beta V segments appeared in productive rearrangements either about 87% or about 30% of the time, which broadly matched IMGT annotations. A further reported finding was that TCR beta sequences accurately predicted the HLA-A and HLA-B alleles for most subjects in the first cohort. In this cohort, only TCR beta chains were sequenced, and detectable features were limited by the absence of alpha or paired-chain data. Cytomegalovirus status was reported to be diagnosed by the classifier with high specificity and sensitivity in both the original and validation cohorts. For the cohort, immune exposure information was limited to CMV serostatus. In the study, some 160 TCR beta chains were listed as associated with cytomegalovirus. HLA typing was unavailable for some donors at each locus, so association tests used only the typed subset. The sequencing pipeline was judged likely to have produced a cluster of highly shared sequence variants as a technical artifact. Assigning TCR associations to individual alleles was difficult when HLA alleles, especially DR and DQ, strongly co-occurred. A later analysis found that most CMV-associated TCR beta chains appeared HLA-restricted, with HLA associations seemingly driven largely by CMV exposure. Most TCR sequences were observed very rarely across donors, whereas some public TCRs were present in many individuals. Specific HLA alleles were associated with 15,000 to 20,000 TCR beta sequences at a false discovery rate of 0.05 in a later analysis. In vitro tests confirmed that a few of the cytomegalovirus-associated TCR beta chains recognize cytomegalovirus antigens. A later genetic analysis reported fewer N-insertions in productive TCRs among donors in an Asian-associated ancestry cluster than the roughly 620-donor mean. In a later analysis, the rate of TCR association differed among HLA loci, with DRB1 alleles having the most associated TCRs and HLA-C alleles having the fewest. According to a later analysis, parvovirus B19, influenza, CMV and Epstein-Barr virus appeared linked to several top co-occurrence clusters. Because counts were too low, around 18 rarely observed V segments, including chromosome 9 orphons, were left out of the earlier analysis of about 620 of the donors. V-gene and J-gene trimming of TCR beta chains was associated with a missense DCLRE1C variant in a later genetic analysis, and the association was replicated in an independent cohort. A later analysis found that HLA-associated TCR beta chains were more clonally expanded and had lower generation probabilities than equally common non-associated chains. Linkage disequilibrium might explain the correlated functional status among segregating V segments, but an unknown experimental factor could not be excluded.

Library method: the immunoSEQ multiplex PCR assay. For the multiplex PCR, a mixture combining 60 forward primers for TCR Vbeta segments and 13 reverse primers for TCR Jbeta segments was used. The CDR3 region of rearranged TCR beta genes was amplified from genomic DNA with a multiplex PCR assay. The Illumina HiSeq System was used to sequence the amplified TCR beta libraries as 87-base-pair reads. In the authors' own workflow: A later analysis counted 65 million to 90 million unique TCR beta chains across the 670 or so repertoires, and roughly 10 million of these chains were shared by at least two donors. Raw reads were error-corrected and collapsed into unique sequences with a nearest-neighbor algorithm that merged closely related sequences to remove PCR and sequencing errors. Alignment of CDR3 sequences to IMGT reference sequences was used to assign V, D and J gene segments. Each retained sequence needed at least a six-nucleotide match to both a V gene segment and a J gene segment. A rearrangement counted as productive if the CDR3 had no stop codons and remained in frame with V and J, and every other rearrangement counted as non-productive. Following IMGT convention, CDR3 was defined as the stretch from the second conserved V-encoded cysteine up to the conserved J-encoded phenylalanine. The earlier analysis of 550 to 650 of the donors excluded any sequence lacking an unambiguous match to a single V gene segment. An earlier analysis of just under 600 of the donors called V segments functional above 56.7% productive rearrangements and segregating when the between-donor standard deviation exceeded 5%. A statistical classification framework was built to diagnose cytomegalovirus status from the catalog of TCR beta chain sequences. In a later analysis, V and J genes were assigned by comparing TCR nucleotide sequences against IMGT/GENE-DB human TR gene sequences. In a later analysis, CDR3 sequences and most-parsimonious VDJ recombination scenarios were assigned using the TCRdist pipeline. A later analysis defined each TCR beta chain by its CDR3 amino acid sequence plus V-gene family, and excluded reads lacking a unique V-gene family. In a later analysis, 500 to 700 highly shared, low-generation-probability nucleotide sequences were removed to address suspected cross-contamination and a sequencing artifact. For each public chain, a later analysis derived a clonal expansion index from normalized ranks of inferred template counts within each repertoire. In a later analysis, generation probabilities were computed using a VDJ recombination model fitted to out-of-frame rearrangements, and the results were checked against IGoR. In a later analysis, TCR-TCR, TCR-HLA and TCR-CMV co-occurrence was scored with hypergeometric tests, and a repertoire-size bias correction was applied to TCR pairs. A later analysis estimated false discovery rates by permuting HLA or CMV assignments 20 times. In a later analysis, co-occurring TCRs were grouped using DBSCAN, and TCRdist sequence similarity was added for clustering within HLA-allele-positive subsets. For co-occurrence clustering, repertoires with fewer than 30,000 or more than 120,000 public chains were excluded, along with 5 or 6 repertoires with anomalous nucleotide sharing. The immuneACCESS repertoire file appears here via TCRdb, limited to in-frame rearrangements. These files lack a portion of the clones; in checked studies, under half of the deficit traces to unresolved V genes, and the cause of the others is not known. From that table come the V and J calls and clone size; the DNA was used to work out D and trimming. Across this sample there are 85,000 to 120,000 clones, with around four fifths seen only once. Jointly, the top ten make up 2% to 3% of the sample.

Comment on this clone: The antigen this receptor binds is unknown. Nothing much larger sits one base from this clone, and base qualities are not available.

The cohort was made up of 500 to 850 healthy bone marrow donors. Cohort members were all nominally healthy when sampled, although unrecorded immune exposures were likely present. The donor tested CMV seronegative, placing the donor among the approximately 400 seronegative members of the cohort. Every donor gave a peripheral blood sample, and the peripheral blood mononuclear cells from that sample were used for TCR beta sequencing. Genomic DNA extraction from the blood cell samples was performed with the Qiagen DNeasy Blood Extraction Kit. Sequences SGDLS (CDR1) and YYNGEE (CDR2) are obtained from the germline V gene. The CDR3 runs 14 amino acids, cysteine and phenylalanine included. Kept here is only the CDR3 DNA, which spans 42 bases and is read in frame from base 1. Ends trimmed: V by 4 bases, J by 3 bases; bases unmatched to a gene: 2.

The receptor comes from a middle-aged man in good health and CMV-seronegative. The sequence is built from TRBV9 and TRBJ2-7; 12 central bases correspond to TRBD2. Source material: PBMCs. Here the CDR3 is given as CASSKGLAGYEQYF. In nucleotide form, the sequence is TGTGCCAGCAGCAAGGGACTAGCGGGCTACGAGCAGTACTTC.